This T cell receptor beta chain was found in a study of blood T cells in healthy people across ages. A J-beta primer mix and a sample-barcoded 5' primer were used in a second PCR of about 7 to 12 cycles. A single record per CDR3 protein comes from TCRdb applying MiXCR to the 5' RACE reads. This table holds 1.5 million to 2 million distinct CDR3 sequences, 28% found once. CDR1 is SEHNR, CDR2 FQNEAQ, per germline (reference sequence). Trimming left V 5 bases short and J 5 bases short, with 14 bases between. CDR3 length equals 14 residues. Details on this clonotype: Since the CDR3 does not end with the conserved phenylalanine or tryptophan, this likely comes from a read error.

This TCR came from a woman aged 25 to 39 in good health. Sequenced input: blood. The genes are TRBV7-9 and TRBJ2-3; D is undetermined. The CDR3: CASSRAVLIDTQYY. CDR3 bases: TGTGCCAGCAGCAGGGCCGTACTAATAGATACGCAGTATTAT.